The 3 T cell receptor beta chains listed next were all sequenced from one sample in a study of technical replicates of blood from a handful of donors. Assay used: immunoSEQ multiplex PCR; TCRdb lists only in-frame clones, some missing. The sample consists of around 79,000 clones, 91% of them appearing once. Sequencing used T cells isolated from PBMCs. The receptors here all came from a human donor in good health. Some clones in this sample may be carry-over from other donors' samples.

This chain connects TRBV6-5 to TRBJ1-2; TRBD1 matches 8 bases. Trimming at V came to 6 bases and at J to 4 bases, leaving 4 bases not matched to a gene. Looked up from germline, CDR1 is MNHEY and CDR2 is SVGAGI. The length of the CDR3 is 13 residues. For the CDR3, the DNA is TGTGCCAGCAGCTGGGGACAGGCCTATGGCTACACCTTC. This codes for CASSWGQAYGYTF.

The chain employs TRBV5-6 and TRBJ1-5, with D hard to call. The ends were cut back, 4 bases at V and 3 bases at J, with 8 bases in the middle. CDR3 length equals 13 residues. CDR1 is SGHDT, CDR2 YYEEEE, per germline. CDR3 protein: CASSRYHNQPQHF. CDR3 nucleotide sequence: TGTGCCAGCAGCCGCTACCACAATCAGCCCCAGCATTTT.

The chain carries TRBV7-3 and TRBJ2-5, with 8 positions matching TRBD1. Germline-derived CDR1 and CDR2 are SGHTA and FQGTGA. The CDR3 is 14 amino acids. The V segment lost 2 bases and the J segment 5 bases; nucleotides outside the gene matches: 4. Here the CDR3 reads CASSLAGGWETQYF. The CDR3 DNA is TGTGCCAGCAGCTTAGCAGGGGGCTGGGAGACCCAGTACTTC.